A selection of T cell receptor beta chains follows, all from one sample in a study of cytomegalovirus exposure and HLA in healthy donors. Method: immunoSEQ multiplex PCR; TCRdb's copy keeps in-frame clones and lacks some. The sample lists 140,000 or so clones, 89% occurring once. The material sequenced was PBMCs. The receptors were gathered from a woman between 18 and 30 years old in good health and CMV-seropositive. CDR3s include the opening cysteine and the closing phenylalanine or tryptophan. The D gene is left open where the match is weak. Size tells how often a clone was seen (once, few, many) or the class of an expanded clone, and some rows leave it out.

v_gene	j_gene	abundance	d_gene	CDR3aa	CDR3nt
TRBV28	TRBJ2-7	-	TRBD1	CASSSPGQGIYEQYF	TGTGCCAGCAGTTCCCCGGGACAGGGCATCTACGAGCAGTACTTC
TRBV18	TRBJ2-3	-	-	CASSPPGDSQYF	TGTGCCAGCTCACCACCCGGGGACTCGCAGTATTTT
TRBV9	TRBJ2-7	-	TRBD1	CASSVASGTGASEQYF	TGTGCCAGCAGCGTAGCGTCCGGGACAGGGGCAAGCGAGCAGTACTTC
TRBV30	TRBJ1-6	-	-	CAWSVPMKRLDSPLHF	TGTGCCTGGAGTGTACCAATGAAACGGCTAGATTCACCCCTCCACTTT
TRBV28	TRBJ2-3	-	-	CASSPGGTPRTDTQYF	TGTGCCAGCAGTCCCGGAGGGACCCCGCGCACAGATACGCAGTATTTT
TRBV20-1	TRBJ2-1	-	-	CSAAPEGEQFF	TGCAGTGCAGCCCCTGAGGGCGAGCAGTTCTTC
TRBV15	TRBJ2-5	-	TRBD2	CATSFGTSSLQETQYF	TGTGCCACCAGCTTCGGGACTAGCTCTCTTCAAGAGACCCAGTACTTC
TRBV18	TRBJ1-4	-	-	CASSPSTGSNEKLFF	TGTGCCAGCTCACCATCGACAGGCTCTAATGAAAAACTGTTTTTT
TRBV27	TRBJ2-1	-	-	CASSSRDEQFF	TGTGCCAGCAGTAGCAGGGATGAGCAGTTCTTC
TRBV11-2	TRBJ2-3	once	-	CASSLVIGGTDTQYF	TGTGCCAGCAGCTTAGTAATAGGGGGCACAGATACGCAGTATTTT
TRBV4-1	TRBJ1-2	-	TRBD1	CASSQATGDGYTF	TGCGCCAGCAGCCAAGCCACAGGGGATGGCTACACCTTC
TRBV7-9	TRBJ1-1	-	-	CASSRSTEAFF	TGTGCCAGCAGCCGGAGCACTGAAGCTTTCTTT
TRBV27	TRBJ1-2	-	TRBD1	CASSQNLPGQGNYGYTF	TGTGCCAGCAGTCAGAACCTCCCGGGACAGGGGAACTATGGCTACACCTTC
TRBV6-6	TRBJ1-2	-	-	CASQEFYYGYTF	TGTGCCAGCCAGGAATTCTACTATGGCTACACCTTC
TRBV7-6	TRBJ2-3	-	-	CASSFGGGATDTQYF	TGTGCCAGCAGCTTTGGAGGGGGGGCCACAGATACGCAGTATTTT
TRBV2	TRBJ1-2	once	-	CASSGGEAAYGYTF	TGTGCCAGCAGTGGGGGGGAAGCGGCGTATGGCTACACCTTC
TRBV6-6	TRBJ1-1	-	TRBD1	CASSRATGGKTFF	TGTGCCAGCAGTAGGGCGACAGGGGGGAAGACTTTCTTT
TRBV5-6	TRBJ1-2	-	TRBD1	CASRVNTGVYGYTF	TGTGCCAGTAGAGTTAACACAGGGGTCTATGGCTACACCTTC
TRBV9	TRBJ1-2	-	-	CASSDGANYGYTF	TGTGCCAGCAGCGACGGAGCTAACTATGGCTACACCTTC
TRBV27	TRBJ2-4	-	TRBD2	CASSSSGGSFFSAKNIQYF	TGTGCCAGCAGTTCTAGCGGGGGGTCTTTTTTTTCGGCCAAAAACATTCAGTACTTC
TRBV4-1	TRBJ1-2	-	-	CASSYVQGRLNYGYTF	TGCGCCAGCAGCTACGTACAGGGTCGCCTGAACTATGGCTACACCTTC
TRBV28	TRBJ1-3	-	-	CASSFRLVGNTIYF	TGTGCCAGCAGTTTTCGATTAGTTGGAAACACCATATATTTT
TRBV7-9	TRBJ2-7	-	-	CASSFPRETYEQYF	TGTGCCAGCAGCTTTCCCCGAGAAACCTACGAGCAGTACTTC
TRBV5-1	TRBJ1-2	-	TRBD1	CASSDTGTGIGGGYTF	TGCGCCAGCAGCGATACCGGGACAGGAATCGGAGGAGGCTACACCTTC
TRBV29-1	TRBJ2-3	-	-	CSVEDRRRTSTDTQYF	TGCAGCGTTGAGGACAGAAGGAGGACCAGCACAGATACGCAGTATTTT
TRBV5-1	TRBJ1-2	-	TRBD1	CASSQGTGGSYGYTF	TGCGCCAGCAGCCAAGGGACAGGGGGCTCCTATGGCTACACCTTC
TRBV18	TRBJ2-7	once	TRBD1	CASSQGAGSYEQYF	TGTGCCAGCTCACAGGGGGCTGGCTCCTACGAGCAGTACTTC
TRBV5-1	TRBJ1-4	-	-	CASSGTRGGGEKLFF	TGCGCCAGCAGCGGAACAAGGGGGGGCGGTGAAAAACTGTTTTTT
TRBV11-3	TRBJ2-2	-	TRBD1	CASSLGDRGDTGELFF	TGTGCCAGCAGCTTAGGGGACAGGGGGGACACCGGGGAGCTGTTTTTT
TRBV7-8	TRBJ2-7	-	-	CASSQTPYEQYF	TGTGCCAGCAGCCAGACACCGTACGAGCAGTACTTC
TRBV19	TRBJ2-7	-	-	CATSGWGPYSYEQYF	TGTGCCACCTCCGGTTGGGGGCCCTACTCCTACGAGCAGTACTTC
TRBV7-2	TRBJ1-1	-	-	CASSGSVDEAFF	TGTGCCAGCAGCGGTAGCGTGGATGAAGCTTTCTTT
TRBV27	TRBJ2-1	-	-	CASSLVGGYNEQFF	TGTGCCAGCAGTTTGGTAGGGGGTTACAATGAGCAGTTCTTC
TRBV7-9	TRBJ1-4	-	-	CASSFEQGNEKLFF	TGTGCCAGCAGCTTTGAACAGGGCAACGAAAAACTGTTTTTT
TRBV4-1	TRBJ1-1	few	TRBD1	CASSLDRGSTEAFF	TGCGCCAGCAGCCTGGACAGGGGGAGCACTGAAGCTTTCTTT
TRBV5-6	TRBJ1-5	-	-	CASSFSGSNQPQHF	TGTGCCAGCAGCTTCTCAGGGTCCAATCAGCCCCAGCATTTT
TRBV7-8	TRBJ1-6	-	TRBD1	CASSLQGASYNSPLHF	TGTGCCAGCAGTTTACAGGGGGCCTCCTATAATTCACCCCTCCACTTT
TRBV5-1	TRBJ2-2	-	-	CASSSISGTNTGELFF	TGCGCCAGCAGCTCAATTAGCGGCACGAACACCGGGGAGCTGTTTTTT
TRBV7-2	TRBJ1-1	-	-	CASSLAGTSSRAFF	TGTGCCAGCAGCTTAGCAGGGACATCTAGTCGAGCTTTCTTT
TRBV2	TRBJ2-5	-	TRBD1	CASSGDSKETQYF	TGTGCCAGCAGTGGGGACAGTAAAGAGACCCAGTACTTC
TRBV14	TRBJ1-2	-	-	CASSQVGANYGYTF	TGTGCCAGCAGCCAAGTAGGAGCTAACTATGGCTACACCTTC